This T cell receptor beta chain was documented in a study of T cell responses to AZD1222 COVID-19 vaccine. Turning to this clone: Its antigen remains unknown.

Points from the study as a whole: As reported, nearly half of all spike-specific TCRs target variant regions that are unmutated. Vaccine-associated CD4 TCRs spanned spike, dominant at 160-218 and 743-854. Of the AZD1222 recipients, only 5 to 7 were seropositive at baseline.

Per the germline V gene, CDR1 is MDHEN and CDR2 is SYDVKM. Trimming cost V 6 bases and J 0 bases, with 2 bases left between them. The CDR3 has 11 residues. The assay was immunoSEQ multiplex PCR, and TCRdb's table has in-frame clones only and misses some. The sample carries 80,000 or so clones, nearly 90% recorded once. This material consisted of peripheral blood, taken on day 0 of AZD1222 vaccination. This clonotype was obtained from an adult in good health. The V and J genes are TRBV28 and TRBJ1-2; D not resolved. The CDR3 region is CASRANYGYTF. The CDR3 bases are TGTGCCAGCAGGGCTAACTATGGCTACACCTTC.